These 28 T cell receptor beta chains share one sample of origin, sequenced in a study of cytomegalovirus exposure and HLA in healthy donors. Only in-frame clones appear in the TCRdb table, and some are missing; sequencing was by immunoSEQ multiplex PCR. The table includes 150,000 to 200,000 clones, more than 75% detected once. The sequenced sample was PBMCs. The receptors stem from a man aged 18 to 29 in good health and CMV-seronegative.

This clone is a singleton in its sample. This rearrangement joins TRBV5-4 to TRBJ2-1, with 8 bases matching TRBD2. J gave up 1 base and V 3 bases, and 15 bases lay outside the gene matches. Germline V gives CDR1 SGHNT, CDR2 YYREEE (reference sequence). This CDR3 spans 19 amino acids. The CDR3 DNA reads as TGTGCCAGCAGCTCTACGGGGCGGGGGGCCTCTTTATCCTACAATGAGCAGTTCTTC. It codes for CASSSTGRGASLSYNEQFF.

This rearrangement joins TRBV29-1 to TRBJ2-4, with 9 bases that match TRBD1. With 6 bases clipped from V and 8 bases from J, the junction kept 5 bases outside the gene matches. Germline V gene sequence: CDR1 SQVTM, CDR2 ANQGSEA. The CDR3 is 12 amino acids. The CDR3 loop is CSVTGGRDIQYF. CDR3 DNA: TGCAGCGTCACAGGGGGCCGGGACATTCAGTACTTC.

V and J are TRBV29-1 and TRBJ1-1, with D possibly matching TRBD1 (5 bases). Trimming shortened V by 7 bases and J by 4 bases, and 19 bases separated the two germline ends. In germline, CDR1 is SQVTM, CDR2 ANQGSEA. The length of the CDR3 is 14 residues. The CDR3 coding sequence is TGCAGCGGCTCTGTAAATGGGGGGGTCACTGAAGCTTTCTTT. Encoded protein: CSGSVNGGVTEAFF.

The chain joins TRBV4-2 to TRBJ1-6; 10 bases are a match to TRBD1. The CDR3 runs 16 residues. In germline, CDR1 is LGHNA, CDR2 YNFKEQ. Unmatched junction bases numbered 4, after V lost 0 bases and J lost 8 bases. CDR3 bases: TGTGCCAGCAGCCAAGATCGGGACAGGGGTTATTCACCCCTCCACTTT. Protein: CASSQDRDRGYSPLHF.

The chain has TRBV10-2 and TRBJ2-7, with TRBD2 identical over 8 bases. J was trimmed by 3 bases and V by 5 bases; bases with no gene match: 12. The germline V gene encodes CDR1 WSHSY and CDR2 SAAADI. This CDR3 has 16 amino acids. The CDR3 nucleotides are TGCGCCAGCAGTCCCGGGACTAGAGGCCACAACTACGAGCAGTACTTC. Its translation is CASSPGTRGHNYEQYF.

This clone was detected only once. The CDR3 DNA is TGTGCCAGCTCACCGAGAATCCGGGACAGGGATTCGACTGGGGCCAACGTCCTGACTTTC. This gives the protein CASSPRIRDRDSTGANVLTF. This chain uses TRBV18 with TRBJ2-6; TRBD1 matches at 9 bases. This CDR3 region has 20 residues. Germline V gene sequence: CDR1 KGHSH, CDR2 LQKENI. V trimming: 3 bases; J trimming: 2 bases; junction bases outside the gene matches: 14. Variable domain in full (rest from reference TRBV18 and TRBJ2-6): NAGVMQNPRHLVRRRGQEARLRCSPMKGHSHVYWYRQLPEEGLKFMVYLQKENIIDESGMPKERFSAEFPKEGPSILRIQQVVRGDSAAYFCASSPRIRDRDSTGANVLTFGAGSRLTVL.

The CDR3: CASSKGQGTTFSEQYF. The CDR3 DNA reads as TGTGCCAGCAGCAAGGGACAGGGGACGACCTTTTCAGAGCAGTACTTC. J is TRBJ2-7 and V is TRBV7-9; 10 positions agree with TRBD1. J lost 7 bases, V lost 5 bases, and 14 bases had no gene match. There are 16 residues in the CDR3. CDR1 SEHNR and CDR2 FQNEAQ come from the germline V gene (reference sequence).

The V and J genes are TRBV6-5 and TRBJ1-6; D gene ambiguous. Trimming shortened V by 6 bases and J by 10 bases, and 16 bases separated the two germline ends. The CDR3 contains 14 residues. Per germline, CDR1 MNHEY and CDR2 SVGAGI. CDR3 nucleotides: TGTGCCAGCAGCCCCCCGAGGGCGGGGTCACCCCTCCACTTT. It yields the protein CASSPPRAGSPLHF.

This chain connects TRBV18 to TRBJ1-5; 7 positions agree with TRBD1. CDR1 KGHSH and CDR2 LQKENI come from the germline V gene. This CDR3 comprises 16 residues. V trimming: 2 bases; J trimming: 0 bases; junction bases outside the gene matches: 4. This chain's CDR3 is CASSPMGQRSNQPQHF. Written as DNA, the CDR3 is TGTGCCAGCTCACCAATGGGACAGCGTAGCAATCAGCCCCAGCATTTT.

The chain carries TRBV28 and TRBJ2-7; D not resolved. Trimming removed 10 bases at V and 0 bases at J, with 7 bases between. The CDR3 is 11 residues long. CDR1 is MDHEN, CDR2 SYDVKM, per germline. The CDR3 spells CATQSSYEQYF. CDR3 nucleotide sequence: TGTGCCACACAATCCTCCTACGAGCAGTACTTC.

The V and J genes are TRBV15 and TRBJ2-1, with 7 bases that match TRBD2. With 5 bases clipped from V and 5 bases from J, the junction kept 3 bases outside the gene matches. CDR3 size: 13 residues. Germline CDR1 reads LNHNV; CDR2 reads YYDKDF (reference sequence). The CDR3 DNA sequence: TGTGCCACCAGCCGCGGGAGTAACAATGAGCAGTTCTTC. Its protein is CATSRGSNNEQFF.

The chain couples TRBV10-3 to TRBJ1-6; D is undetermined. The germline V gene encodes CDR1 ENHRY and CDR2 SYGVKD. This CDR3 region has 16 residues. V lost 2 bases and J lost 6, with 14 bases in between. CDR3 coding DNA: TGTGCCATCAGTGAGATAGACCGACTACCTAATTCACCCCTCCACTTT. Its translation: CAISEIDRLPNSPLHF.

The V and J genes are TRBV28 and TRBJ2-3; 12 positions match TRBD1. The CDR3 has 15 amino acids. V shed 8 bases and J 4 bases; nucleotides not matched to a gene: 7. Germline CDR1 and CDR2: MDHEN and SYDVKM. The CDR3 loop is CASGGTGGDADTQYF. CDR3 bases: TGTGCCAGCGGGGGGACAGGGGGCGACGCAGATACGCAGTATTTT. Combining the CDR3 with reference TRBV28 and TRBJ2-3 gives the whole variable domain DVKVTQSSRYLVKRTGEKVFLECVQDMDHENMFWYRQDPGLGLRLIYFSYDVKMKEKGDIPEGYSVSREKKERFSLILESASTNQTSMYLCASGGTGGDADTQYFGPGTRLTVL.

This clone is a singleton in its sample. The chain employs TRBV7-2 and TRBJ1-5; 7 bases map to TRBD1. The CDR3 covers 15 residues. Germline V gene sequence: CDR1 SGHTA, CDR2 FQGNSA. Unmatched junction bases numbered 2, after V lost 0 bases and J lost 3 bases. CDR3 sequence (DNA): TGTGCCAGCAGCTTAGCCAGGGGGTACAATCAGCCCCAGCATTTT. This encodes CASSLARGYNQPQHF.

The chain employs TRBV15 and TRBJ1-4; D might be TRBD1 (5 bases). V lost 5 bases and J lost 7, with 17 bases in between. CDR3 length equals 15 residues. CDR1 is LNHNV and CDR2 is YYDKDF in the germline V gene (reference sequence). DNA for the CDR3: TGTGCCACCAGCCCACGAACAGGAGTAAGTGAAAAACTGTTTTTT. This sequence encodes CATSPRTGVSEKLFF.

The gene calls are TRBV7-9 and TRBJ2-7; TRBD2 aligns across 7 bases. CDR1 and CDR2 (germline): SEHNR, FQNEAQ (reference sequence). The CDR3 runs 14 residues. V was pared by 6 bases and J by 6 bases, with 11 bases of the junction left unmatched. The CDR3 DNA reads TGTGCCAGCAGTTCAGATAGCGGGTCTTCCGAGCAGTACTTC. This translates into CASSSDSGSSEQYF.

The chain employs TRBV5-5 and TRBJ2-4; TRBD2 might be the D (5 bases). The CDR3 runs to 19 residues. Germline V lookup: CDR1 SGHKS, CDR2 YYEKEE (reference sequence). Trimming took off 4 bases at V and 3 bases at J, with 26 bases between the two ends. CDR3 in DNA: TGTGCCAGCAGCGCAGCTTACCCGGACCCCGCGGAGGTCAAAAACATTCAGTACTTC. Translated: CASSAAYPDPAEVKNIQYF.

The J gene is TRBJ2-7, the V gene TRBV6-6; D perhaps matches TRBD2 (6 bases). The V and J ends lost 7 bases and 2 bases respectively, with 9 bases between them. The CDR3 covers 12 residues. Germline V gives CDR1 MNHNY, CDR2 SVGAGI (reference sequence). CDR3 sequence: CASKASAYEQYF. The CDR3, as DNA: TGTGCCAGCAAGGCTAGCGCCTACGAGCAGTACTTC.

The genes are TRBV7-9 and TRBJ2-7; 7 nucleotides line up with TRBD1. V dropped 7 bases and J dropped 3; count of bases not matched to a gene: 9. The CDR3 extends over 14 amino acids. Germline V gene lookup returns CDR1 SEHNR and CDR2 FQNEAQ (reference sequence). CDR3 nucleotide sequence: TGTGCCAGCAAGCCTGGGACAGAGAACTACGAGCAGTACTTC. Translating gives CASKPGTENYEQYF.

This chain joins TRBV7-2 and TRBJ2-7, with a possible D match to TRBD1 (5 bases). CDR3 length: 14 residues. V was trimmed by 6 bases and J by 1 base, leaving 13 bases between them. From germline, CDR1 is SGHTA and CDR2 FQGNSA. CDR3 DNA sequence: TGTGCCAGCAGGCAACAACAGGTGTCCTACGAGCAGTACTTC. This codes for CASRQQQVSYEQYF.

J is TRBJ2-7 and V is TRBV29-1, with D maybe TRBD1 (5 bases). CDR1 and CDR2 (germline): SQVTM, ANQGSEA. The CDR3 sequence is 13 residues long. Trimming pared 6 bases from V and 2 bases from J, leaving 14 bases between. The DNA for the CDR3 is TGCAGCGTGAGAAGAAGGGGCACCTACGAGCAGTACTTC. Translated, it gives CSVRRRGTYEQYF.

This chain's CDR3 is CASMQGTYEQYF. Here the CDR3 DNA reads TGTGCCAGCATGCAGGGGACCTACGAGCAGTACTTC. This chain joins TRBV6-1 and TRBJ2-7, with D possibly being TRBD1 (6 bases). Trimming removed 7 bases at V and 2 bases at J, with 9 bases between. This CDR3 comprises 12 residues. Per the germline V gene, CDR1 is MNHNS and CDR2 is SASEGT.

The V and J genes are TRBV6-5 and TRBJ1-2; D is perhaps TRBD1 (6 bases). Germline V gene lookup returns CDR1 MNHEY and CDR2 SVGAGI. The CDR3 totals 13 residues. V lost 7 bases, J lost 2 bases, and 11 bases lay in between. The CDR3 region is CASKRQANYGYTF. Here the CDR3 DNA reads TGTGCCAGCAAGCGACAGGCGAACTATGGCTACACCTTC.

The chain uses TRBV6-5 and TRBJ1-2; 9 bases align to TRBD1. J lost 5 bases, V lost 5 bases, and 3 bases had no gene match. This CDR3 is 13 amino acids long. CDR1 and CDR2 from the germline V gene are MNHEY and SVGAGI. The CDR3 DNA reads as TGTGCCAGCAGTGGACAGGGGCGGTATGGCTACACCTTC. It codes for CASSGQGRYGYTF.

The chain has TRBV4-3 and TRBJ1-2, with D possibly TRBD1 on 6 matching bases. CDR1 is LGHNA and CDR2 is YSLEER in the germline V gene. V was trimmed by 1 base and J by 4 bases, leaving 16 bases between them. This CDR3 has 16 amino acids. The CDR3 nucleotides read TGCGCCAGCAGCCAAGTAGCAGGGGCAAGCGGCTATGGCTACACCTTC. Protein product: CASSQVAGASGYGYTF.

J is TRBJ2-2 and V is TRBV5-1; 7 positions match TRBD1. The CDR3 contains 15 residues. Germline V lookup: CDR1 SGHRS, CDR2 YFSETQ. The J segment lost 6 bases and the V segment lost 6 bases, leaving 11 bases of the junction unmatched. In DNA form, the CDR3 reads TGCGCCAGCACTAGCTTCGGGACAGTGGCCGGGGAGCTGTTTTTT. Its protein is CASTSFGTVAGELFF. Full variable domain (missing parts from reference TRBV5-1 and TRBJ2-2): KAGVTQTPRYLIKTRGQQVTLSCSPISGHRSVSWYQQTPGQGLQFLFEYFSETQRNKGNFPGRFSGRQFSNSRSEMNVSTLELGDSALYLCASTSFGTVAGELFFGEGSRLTVL.

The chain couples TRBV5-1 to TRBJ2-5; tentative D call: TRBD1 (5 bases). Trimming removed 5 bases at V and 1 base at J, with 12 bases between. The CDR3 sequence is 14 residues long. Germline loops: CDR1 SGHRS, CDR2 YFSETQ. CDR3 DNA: TGCGCCAGCAGGCCCCAAGGGGCCCAAGAGACCCAGTACTTC. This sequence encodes CASRPQGAQETQYF.

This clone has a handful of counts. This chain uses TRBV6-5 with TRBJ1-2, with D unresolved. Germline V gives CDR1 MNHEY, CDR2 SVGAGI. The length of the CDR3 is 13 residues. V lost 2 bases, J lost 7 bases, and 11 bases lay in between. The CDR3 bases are TGTGCCAGCAGTTACATTAGTAGCGGTGGCTACACCTTC. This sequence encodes CASSYISSGGYTF.